This TCR beta chain came from a study of blood T cell repertoires in COVID-19. Study context: Acute-phase and convalescent COVID-19 samples originated in the United States, Italy and Spain.

CDR3 length: 15 residues. Germline V gene sequence: CDR1 LNHDA, CDR2 SQIVND (reference sequence). With 5 bases clipped from V and 4 bases from J, the junction kept 11 bases outside the gene matches. Per the authors' pipeline: Amplifying reference gene primers gave estimates of nucleated cell counts. Using immunoSEQ multiplex PCR, the repertoire was profiled, and TCRdb retains in-frame clones only, with some absent. Clone size and V and J calls were adopted from that table, with D and trimming inferred from the DNA. The sample holds around 140,000 clones, roughly 90% seen once. The receptor's source is a man between 45 and 60 years old with active or convalescent COVID-19. Sequencing was performed on peripheral blood. This sequence joins TRBV19 and TRBJ2-7; TRBD2 matches 7 bases. CDR3 nucleotide sequence: TGTGCCAGTAGTTCGGCCGGAGCGGGACTATACGAGCAGTACTTC. It codes for CASSSAGAGLYEQYF.